These 8 T cell receptor beta chains came from one sample sequenced in a study of T-cell memory formation after mild COVID-19. TCRdb reanalysed the 5' RACE reads using MiXCR and keeps one entry per CDR3 protein. The sample includes 150,000 to 200,000 distinct CDR3 sequences, roughly 31% of them seen just once. Sequencing input: PBMCs or a T cell subset sorted from them (not recorded which). These receptors all come from an adult woman who had mild COVID-19 (a few samples of this study predate the infection). Cell type and time point are not known.

This chain joins TRBV7-9 and TRBJ2-7; maybe TRBD1 (5 bases). Germline CDR1 and CDR2: SEHNR and FQNEAQ (reference sequence). The V end was cut by 5 bases, the J end by 6 bases, with 17 bases between. The CDR3 runs to 14 residues. CDR3 DNA sequence: TGTGCCAGCAGCCTGTTACAGGCCGCCACCGAGCAGTACTTC. This gives the protein CASSLLQAATEQYF.

The rearrangement joins TRBV24-1 to TRBJ2-1; D may match TRBD1 or TRBD2 (5 bases each). This CDR3 has 15 residues. V was cut by 3 bases and J by 3 bases, with 11 bases left in between. The V gene's germline CDR1 is KGHDR and CDR2 SFDVKD. The CDR3 sequence: CATSDPGRGYNEQFF. In nucleotides, the CDR3 is TGTGCCACCAGTGATCCGGGACGAGGCTACAATGAGCAGTTCTTC.

A few counts support this clonotype. CDR3 residues: CASSLRDNEQFF. CDR3 coding DNA: TGTGCCAGCAGCTTAAGAGACAATGAGCAGTTCTTC. The chain is built from TRBV7-9 and TRBJ2-1; no clear D. Germline values: CDR1 SEHNR, CDR2 FQNEAQ (reference sequence). This CDR3 has 12 amino acids. V was cut by 2 bases and J by 5 bases, with 4 bases left in between.

This clonotype was seen a handful of times. This chain joins TRBV5-1 and TRBJ2-7; unclear D gene. V lost 0 bases to trimming and J lost 5 bases, with 12 bases between them. Germline CDR1 reads SGHRS; CDR2 reads YFSETQ. CDR3 length equals 14 residues. The chain's CDR3 is CASSLVASGNEQYF. The CDR3 DNA is TGCGCCAGCAGCTTGGTCGCCTCTGGAAACGAGCAGTACTTC.

This clonotype was found many times. The V gene is TRBV30, the J gene TRBJ2-3; D is possibly TRBD2 (6 bases). V was shortened by 0 bases and J by 6 bases, with 10 bases between the two germline ends. CDR1 GTSNPN and CDR2 SVGIG come from the germline V gene (reference sequence). The CDR3 runs to 13 residues. The CDR3 nucleotides read TGTGCCTGGAGTGTACGGGAGAGGGATACGCAGTATTTT. It codes for CAWSVRERDTQYF.

The chain employs TRBV12-3 or TRBV12-4 and TRBJ2-7, with D maybe TRBD1 (6 bases). This CDR3 contains 15 residues. V lost 5 bases, J lost 1 base, and 15 bases lay in between. CDR3 in amino acids: CASSPRRGESYEQYF. For the CDR3, the DNA is TGTGCCAGCAGTCCCCGCAGGGGAGAGTCCTACGAGCAGTACTTC.

V gene TRBV12-3 or TRBV12-4 combines with J gene TRBJ2-7; 7 nucleotides match TRBD2. Losses at the gene ends were 2 bases for V and 5 bases for J; bases not matched to a gene: 12. This CDR3 spans 16 amino acids. CDR3 loop: CASSLSFGGRAHEQYF. Here the CDR3 DNA reads TGTGCCAGCAGTTTATCTTTTGGCGGGAGAGCCCACGAGCAGTACTTC.

This rearrangement joins TRBV29-1 to TRBJ1-1; a possible D gene is TRBD1 (6 bases). The CDR3 extends over 15 amino acids. V gave up 0 bases and J gave up 2 bases, with 13 bases separating them. Germline CDR1 is SQVTM and CDR2 is ANQGSEA. DNA of the CDR3: TGCAGCGTTGAAGATCTCGGGACACCAAACACTGAAGCTTTCTTT. This encodes CSVEDLGTPNTEAFF. The variable domain in full, with the rest retrieved from reference TRBV29-1 and TRBJ1-1, is SAVISQKPSRDICQRGTSLTIQCQVDSQVTMMFWYRQQPGQSLTLIATANQGSEATYESGFVIDKFPISRPNLTFSTLTVSNMSPEDSSIYLCSVEDLGTPNTEAFFGQGTRLTVV.